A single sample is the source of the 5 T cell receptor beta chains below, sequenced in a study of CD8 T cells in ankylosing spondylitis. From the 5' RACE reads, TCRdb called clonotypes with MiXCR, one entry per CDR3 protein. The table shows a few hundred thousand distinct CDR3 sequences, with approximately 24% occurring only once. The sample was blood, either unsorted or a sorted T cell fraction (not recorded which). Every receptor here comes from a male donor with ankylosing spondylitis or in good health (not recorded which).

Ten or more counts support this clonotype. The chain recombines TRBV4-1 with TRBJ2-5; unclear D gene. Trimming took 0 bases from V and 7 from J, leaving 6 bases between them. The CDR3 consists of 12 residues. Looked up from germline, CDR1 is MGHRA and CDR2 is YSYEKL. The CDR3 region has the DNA TGCGCCAGCAGCCAAGATACCGGGACCCAGTACTTC. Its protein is CASSQDTGTQYF.

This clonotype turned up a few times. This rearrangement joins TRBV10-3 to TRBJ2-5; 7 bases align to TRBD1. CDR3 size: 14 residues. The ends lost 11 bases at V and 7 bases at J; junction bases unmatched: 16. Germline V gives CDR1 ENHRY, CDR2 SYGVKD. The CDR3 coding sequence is TGTGCCGCACAACAGGGACAGCGCCCAGGGACCCAGTACTTC. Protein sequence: CAAQQGQRPGTQYF.

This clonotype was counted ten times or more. The CDR3 region is CAISEGDSGEKLFF. CDR3 nucleotide sequence: TGTGCCATCAGTGAAGGGGACAGTGGCGAAAAACTGTTTTTT. The chain employs TRBV10-3 and TRBJ1-4; 7 nucleotides agree with TRBD1. The length of the CDR3 is 14 residues. CDR1 is ENHRY and CDR2 is SYGVKD in the germline V gene. V gave up 3 bases and J gave up 8 bases; unmatched junction bases: 6.

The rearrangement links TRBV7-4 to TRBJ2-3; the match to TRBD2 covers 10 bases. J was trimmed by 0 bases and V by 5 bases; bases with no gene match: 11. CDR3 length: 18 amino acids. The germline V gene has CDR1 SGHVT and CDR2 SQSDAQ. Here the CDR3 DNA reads TGTGCCAGCAGCCAAACACGGACTAGCGGATCTAGCACAGATACGCAGTATTTT. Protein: CASSQTRTSGSSTDTQYF.

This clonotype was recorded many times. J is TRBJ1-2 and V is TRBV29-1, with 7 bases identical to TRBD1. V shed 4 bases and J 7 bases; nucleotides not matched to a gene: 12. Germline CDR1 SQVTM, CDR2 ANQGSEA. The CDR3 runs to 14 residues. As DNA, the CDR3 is TGCAGCGTTGGGGCGTGGCGGTCAGGGGGTGGCTACACCTTC. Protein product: CSVGAWRSGGGYTF.